This T cell receptor (beta chain) was identified in a study of early T cells in non-severe SARS-CoV-2 infection. Study at large: Chains were unpaired, as sequencing was done on bulk RNA from unsorted whole blood.

Each single cDNA molecule received a unique molecular identifier. TCRdb processed the 5' RACE reads anew with MiXCR; each CDR3 protein has one entry. Of over 70,000 distinct CDR3 sequences detected, approximately 14% appear once; the ten largest clones hold roughly 6.4%. The CDR3 sequence is 14 residues long. V dropped 3 bases and J dropped 8 bases, with 13 bases sitting between them. Germline V gene sequence: CDR1 SNHLY, CDR2 FYNNEI. There are a few counts of this clonotype. Sequencing input: whole blood. The chain carries TRBV2 and TRBJ1-4, with D possibly being TRBD1 (5 bases). This clonotype was obtained from an adult who was a healthcare worker with PCR-confirmed SARS-CoV-2 infection or an uninfected control (not recorded which). The CDR3 sequence is CASSEDPGLEKLFF. The DNA of the CDR3 is TGTGCCAGCAGTGAGGACCCGGGACTCGAAAAACTGTTTTTT.